This passage covers 3 T cell receptor beta chains from one sample sequenced in a study of blood T cell repertoires in COVID-19 (dated by TCRdb to about 2020). Library preparation was by the immunoSEQ multiplex PCR assay. Sourced from immuneACCESS, this table was stored by TCRdb with only in-frame sequences that have V and J called. A share of the clones is absent; for the studies checked, an unresolved V gene accounts for under half, and the remainder has no known explanation. In all, the sample holds 120,000 or so clones, and 80% of those were seen once. The ten top clones hold 20% to 25% of the sample. The sample comprised peripheral blood. Receptors originate from a human donor in a cohort sampled during active COVID-19.

This rearrangement joins TRBV27 to TRBJ1-2; weak D call: TRBD1 (6 bases). This CDR3 is built from 17 residues. The ends were cut back, 5 bases at V and 0 bases at J, with 19 bases in the middle. In germline, CDR1 is MNHEY, CDR2 SMNVEV (reference sequence). The CDR3 protein is CASSPDPGQLSNYGYTF. CDR3 bases: TGTGCCAGCAGTCCCGACCCCGGACAGCTCTCTAACTATGGCTACACCTTC.

This clone was counted ten times or more. This sequence joins TRBV24-1 and TRBJ2-7, with D possibly TRBD1 on 6 matching bases. Germline V gene lookup returns CDR1 KGHDR and CDR2 SFDVKD. The CDR3 is 18 residues long. The V end was cut by 4 bases, the J end by 6 bases, with 27 bases between. The CDR3 loop is CATSEEPAGAARLSEQYF. The DNA of the CDR3 is TGTGCCACCAGTGAAGAACCCGCAGGGGCCGCCCGCTTGAGCGAGCAGTACTTC.

The chain joins TRBV7-2 to TRBJ1-2; possibly TRBD1 for D (6 bases). The CDR3 is 17 residues long. Trimming stripped 0 bases from V and 4 bases from J, with 18 bases between. Germline-derived CDR1 and CDR2 are SGHTA and FQGNSA. The CDR3 DNA is TGTGCCAGCAGCTTAGCAACGATCGGGGGGGCCCTCTATGGCTACACCTTC. Protein: CASSLATIGGALYGYTF.